This is a list of T cell receptor beta chains from one sample in a study of T cells after posttransplantation cyclophosphamide. TCRdb's copy holds only in-frame clones and misses some; the assay was immunoSEQ multiplex PCR. The data show over 20,000 clones, with none appearing a single time. The specimen sequenced was PBMCs. These receptors were taken from a man aged 45 to 65 in good health, CMV-negative, and a related stem cell transplant donor. Each CDR3 is given with its conserved first and last residue. Fields, in order: V gene, clone size, D gene, J gene, CDR3 DNA, CDR3 protein. The D gene is left open where the match is weak. Size tells how often a clone was seen, or its class if it is expanded.

>TRBV13|many|-|TRBJ2-1
TGTGCCAGCAGCCTCCCCGGGACTCGAGAGCAGTTCTTC
CASSLPGTREQFF
>TRBV20-1|many|-|TRBJ1-2
TGCAGTGAGGGAAGGGGCGATGGCTACACCTTC
CSEGRGDGYTF
>TRBV4-1|many|-|TRBJ1-1
TGCGCCAGCAGCCTACAGTGGCGGAACACTGAAGCTTTCTTT
CASSLQWRNTEAFF
>TRBV28|many|-|TRBJ2-7
TGTGCCAGCAGTTCAACCATACAGAGCTCCTACGAGCAGTACTTC
CASSSTIQSSYEQYF
>TRBV5-1|few|TRBD1|TRBJ2-7
TGCGCCAGCAGACCGGCGCCGGGACAGGGGTACGAGCAGTACTTC
CASRPAPGQGYEQYF
>TRBV18|many|-|TRBJ2-7
TGTGCCAGCTCACCACTCGGGGAGGCGGCGAGCTCCTACGAGCAGTACTTC
CASSPLGEAASSYEQYF
>TRBV6-6|few|TRBD1|TRBJ2-7
TGTGCCAGCAGGTCCGGGACAGCCCTCTACGAGCAGTACTTC
CASRSGTALYEQYF
>TRBV7-8|many|-|TRBJ2-5
TGTGCCAGCAGGCTGGGTAGCGATACCGAAGAGACCCAGTACTTC
CASRLGSDTEETQYF
>TRBV5-1|many|TRBD1|TRBJ2-3
TGCGCCAGCAGCCCGGGACAGCACACAGATACGCAGTATTTT
CASSPGQHTDTQYF
>TRBV5-1|many|-|TRBJ1-6
TGCGCCAGCAGTCCGACAGAGAATTCACCCCTCCACTTT
CASSPTENSPLHF
>TRBV25-1|many|-|TRBJ1-2
TGTGCCAGCAGTGAATATGCCCAGGGGAACTATGGCTACACCTTC
CASSEYAQGNYGYTF
>TRBV4-2|many|TRBD2|TRBJ2-2
TGTGCCAGCAGCCAAGATCCCGTGCTAGCGGGATCCGGGGAGCTGTTTTTT
CASSQDPVLAGSGELFF
>TRBV5-1|many|-|TRBJ2-5
TGCGCCAGCAGCTTGGGCGGCGGCCAAGAGACCCAGTACTTC
CASSLGGGQETQYF
>TRBV7-7|many|TRBD2|TRBJ2-5
TGTGCTAGCAGCTTACGGGACGGGGGGACTGCTTTGGAGACCCAGTACTTC
CASSLRDGGTALETQYF
>TRBV6-1|many|-|TRBJ1-4
TGTGCCAGCAGCCCAGGGTTGTCTTATGAAAAACTGTTTTTT
CASSPGLSYEKLFF
>TRBV7-9|few|-|TRBJ2-4
TGTGCCAGCAGCCCGCGCGGAAACATTCAGTACTTC
CASSPRGNIQYF
>TRBV28|many|TRBD2|TRBJ2-1
TGTGCCAGCCTCACGTTACTAGCGGGGGGTATACATGAGCAGTTCTTC
CASLTLLAGGIHEQFF
>TRBV5-1|many|-|TRBJ2-1
TGCGCCAGCAGCTTGGTGGCCAACAATGAGCAGTTCTTC
CASSLVANNEQFF